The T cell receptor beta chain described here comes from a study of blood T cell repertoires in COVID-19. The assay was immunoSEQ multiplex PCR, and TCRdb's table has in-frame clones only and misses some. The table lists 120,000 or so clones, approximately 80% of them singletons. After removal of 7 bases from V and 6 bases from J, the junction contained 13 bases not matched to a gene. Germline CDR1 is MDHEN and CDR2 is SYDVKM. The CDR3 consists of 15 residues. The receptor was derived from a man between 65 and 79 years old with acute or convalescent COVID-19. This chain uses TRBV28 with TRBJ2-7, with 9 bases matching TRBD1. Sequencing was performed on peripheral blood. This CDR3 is CASNQRGTGFPEQYF. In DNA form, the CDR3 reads TGTGCCAGCAACCAACGGGGGACAGGGTTCCCCGAGCAGTACTTC.